What follows describes a single T cell receptor beta chain. The V gene end was trimmed by 2 bases and the J gene end by 5 bases; junction bases not matched to a gene: 4. CDR3 length equals 15 residues. CDR1 is SGHVS and CDR2 is FNYEAQ in the germline V gene. This sample is drawn from a study of T-cell memory formation after mild COVID-19. TCRdb fed the 5' RACE reads into MiXCR, producing one record per CDR3 protein. The sample consists of 350,000 to 400,000 distinct CDR3 sequences, approximately 15% of them appearing once. V gene TRBV7-6 combines with J gene TRBJ2-2; 8 bases map to TRBD1. The TCR comes from a man between 18 and 35 years old who had mild COVID-19 (a few samples of this study predate the infection). Cell type and time point are not known. Sequencing was performed on PBMCs or a T cell subset sorted from them (not recorded which). The CDR3 protein is CASSLRTGHTGELFF. CDR3 DNA sequence: TGTGCCAGCAGCTTACGGACAGGGCATACCGGGGAGCTGTTTTTT.